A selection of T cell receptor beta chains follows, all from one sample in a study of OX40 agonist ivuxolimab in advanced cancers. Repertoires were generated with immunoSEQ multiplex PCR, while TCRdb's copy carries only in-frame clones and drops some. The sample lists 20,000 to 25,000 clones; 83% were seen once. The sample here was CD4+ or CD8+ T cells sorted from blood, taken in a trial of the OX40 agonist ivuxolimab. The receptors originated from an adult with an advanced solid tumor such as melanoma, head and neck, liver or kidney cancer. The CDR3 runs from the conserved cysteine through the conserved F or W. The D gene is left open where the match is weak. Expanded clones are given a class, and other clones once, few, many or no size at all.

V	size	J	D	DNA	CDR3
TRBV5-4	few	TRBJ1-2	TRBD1	TGTGCCAGCAGCATTCTGACAGGGAATGGCTACACCTTC	CASSILTGNGYTF
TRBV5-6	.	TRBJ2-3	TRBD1	TGTGCCAGCAGTCCCGGGACAGGGGCGCCAGATACGCAGTATTTT	CASSPGTGAPDTQYF
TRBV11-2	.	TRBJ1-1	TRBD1	TGTGCCAGCAGCTCCCCGGAGGGGGCTTGGAACACTGAAGCTTTCTTT	CASSSPEGAWNTEAFF
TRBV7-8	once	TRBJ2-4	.	TGTGCCAGCAGCTTAGTTGGTCTAGCCAAAAACATTCAGTACTTC	CASSLVGLAKNIQYF
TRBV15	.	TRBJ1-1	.	TGTGCCACCAGCAAACAGGGCGGCACTGAAGCTTTCTTT	CATSKQGGTEAFF
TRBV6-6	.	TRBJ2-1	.	TGTGCCAGCACCCCGGCCGTAACTAGGGGCAATGAGCAGTTCTTC	CASTPAVTRGNEQFF
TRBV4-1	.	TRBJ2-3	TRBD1	TGCGCCAGCAGCCAAATGCTCCGGGACAGGGGTACAGATACGCAGTATTTT	CASSQMLRDRGTDTQYF
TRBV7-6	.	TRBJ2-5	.	TGTGCCAGCAGCCCGAACCAAGAGACCCAGTACTTC	CASSPNQETQYF
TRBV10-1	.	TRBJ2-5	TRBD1	TGCGCCAGCAGAGCCTTGGGACAGGGGGGAGAGACCCAGTACTTC	CASRALGQGGETQYF
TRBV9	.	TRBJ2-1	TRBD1	TGTGCCAGCAGTCACTCAGCTCAGACCGGGACAGGGGTTTACAATGAGCAGTTCTTC	CASSHSAQTGTGVYNEQFF